The clone carrying this TCR beta chain was seen a handful of times. Its antigen is as yet unknown. Construction of the TCRbeta library involved unique molecular identifiers. TCRdb itself ran the PCR reads through MiXCR, one entry per CDR3 protein. Of about 580,000 distinct CDR3 sequences listed, about 21% are singletons. This CDR3 comprises 12 residues. The V end lost 7 bases, the J end lost 6 bases, and 9 bases lay between the germline ends. The data were taken from a study of T-cell reconstitution after alpha-beta-depleted transplantation in children. Study observations and caveats: Surviving recipient cells, namely T cells and thymic progenitors, were the source of high day-60 TCRbeta diversity in some patients. Several hundred expanded graft clones reportedly gave rise to the alpha-beta T cells present about two months after transplant. Diversity and T-cell counts at one year after transplant derived mostly from new T cells.

The chain employs TRBV12-3 or TRBV12-4 and TRBJ2-2; unclear D gene. This material consisted of PBMCs, mostly from graft donor cells, taken 360 days after TCRalphabeta/CD19-depleted stem cell transplant. This sequence originates from a boy younger than two who had a stem cell transplant for acute myeloid leukemia, so the T cells may come from the graft donor. CDR3 nucleotides: TGTGCCAGCACCCCCTTCCCCGGGGAGCTGTTTTTT. It encodes CASTPFPGELFF.